This note documents a single T cell receptor beta chain sequence. V shed 5 bases, J shed 6 bases, and the junction held 2 bases outside the gene matches. The germline V gene has CDR1 SQVTM and CDR2 ANQGSEA. This CDR3 has 11 amino acids. Specified time point: patch test 3, about 24 weeks after DPC sensitization. Noted treatment: therapeutic diphenylcyclopropenone sensitization with weekly scalp DPC. This sample is drawn from a study of human T cells and chemical hapten exposure. MiXCR, applied by TCRdb to the RACE reads, yields one record per CDR3 protein. The sample lists tens of thousands of distinct CDR3 sequences; roughly 10% were seen once.

The sequence derives from a woman between 40 and 55 years old with alopecia areata. Some clones in this sample may be carry-over from other donors' samples. Sequencing used whole blood, obtained in connection with sensitization to the hapten diphenylcyclopropenone (DPC). This chain joins TRBV29-1 and TRBJ2-3, with 7 positions matching TRBD2. CDR3: CSVREADTQYF. The CDR3 DNA reads TGCAGCGTTCGGGAGGCGGATACGCAGTATTTT.